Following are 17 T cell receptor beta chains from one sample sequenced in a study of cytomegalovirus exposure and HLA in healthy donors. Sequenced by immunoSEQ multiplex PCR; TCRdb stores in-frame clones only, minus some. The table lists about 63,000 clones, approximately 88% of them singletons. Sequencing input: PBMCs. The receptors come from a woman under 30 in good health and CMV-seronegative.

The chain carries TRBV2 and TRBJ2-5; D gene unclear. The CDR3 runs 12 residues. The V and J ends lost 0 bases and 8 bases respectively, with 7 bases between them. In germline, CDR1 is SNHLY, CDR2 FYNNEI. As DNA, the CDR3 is TGTGCCAGCAGTGAAGCGCCGAGCACCCAGTACTTC. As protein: CASSEAPSTQYF.

The CDR3 DNA follows: TGTGCCAGCAGTTTAAGAGCGGCGCGGGGGACAGGGACATATGGCTACACCTTC. Its translation is CASSLRAARGTGTYGYTF. The V call is TRBV28, the J call TRBJ1-2; 9 bases are shared with TRBD1. From germline, CDR1 is MDHEN and CDR2 SYDVKM. J gave up 5 bases and V 2 bases, and 15 bases lay outside the gene matches. The CDR3 extends over 18 amino acids.

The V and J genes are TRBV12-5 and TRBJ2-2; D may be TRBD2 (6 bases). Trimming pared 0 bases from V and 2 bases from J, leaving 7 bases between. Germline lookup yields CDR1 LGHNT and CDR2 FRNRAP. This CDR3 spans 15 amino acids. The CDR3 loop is CASGLVLANTGELFF. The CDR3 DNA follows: TGTGCTAGTGGTTTGGTACTAGCTAACACCGGGGAGCTGTTTTTT.

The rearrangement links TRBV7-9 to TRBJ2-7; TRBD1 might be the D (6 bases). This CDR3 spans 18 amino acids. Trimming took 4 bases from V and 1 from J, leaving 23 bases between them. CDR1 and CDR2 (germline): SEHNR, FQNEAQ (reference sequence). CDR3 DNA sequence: TGTGCCAGCAGCTCTACACTTGGGGTGTTTGGGACATCCTACGAGCAGTACTTC. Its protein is CASSSTLGVFGTSYEQYF.

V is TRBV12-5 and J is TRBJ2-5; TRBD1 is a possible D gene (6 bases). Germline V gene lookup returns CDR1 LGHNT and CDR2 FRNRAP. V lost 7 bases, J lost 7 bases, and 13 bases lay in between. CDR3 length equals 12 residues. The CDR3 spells CASATGLGTQYF. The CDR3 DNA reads TGTGCTAGTGCCACAGGGTTGGGGACCCAGTACTTC.

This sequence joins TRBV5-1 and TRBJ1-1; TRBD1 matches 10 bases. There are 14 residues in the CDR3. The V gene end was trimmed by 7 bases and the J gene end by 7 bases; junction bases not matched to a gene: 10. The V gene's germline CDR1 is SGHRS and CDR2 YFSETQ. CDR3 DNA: TGCGCCAGCTGGGACAGGGGCGCCAGTAATGAAGCTTTCTTT. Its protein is CASWDRGASNEAFF.

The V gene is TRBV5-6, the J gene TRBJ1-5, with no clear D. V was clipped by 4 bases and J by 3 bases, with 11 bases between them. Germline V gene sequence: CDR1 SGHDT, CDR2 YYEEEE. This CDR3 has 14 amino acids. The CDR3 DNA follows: TGTGCCAGCAGCGCCCGGTTGAACAATCAGCCCCAGCATTTT. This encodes CASSARLNNQPQHF. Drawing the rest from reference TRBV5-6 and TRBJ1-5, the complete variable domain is DAGVTQSPTHLIKTRGQQVTLRCSPKSGHDTVSWYQQALGQGPQFIFQYYEEEERQRGNFPDRFSGHQFPNYSSELNVNALLLGDSALYLCASSARLNNQPQHFGDGTRLSIL.

The CDR3 DNA follows: TGTGCCAGCAGCCCACGATTGGGCAGGGCACAGCCCCAGCATTTT. This sequence encodes CASSPRLGRAQPQHF. The chain couples TRBV7-8 to TRBJ1-5, with D maybe TRBD1 (5 bases). The V gene's germline CDR1 is SGHVS and CDR2 FQNEAQ. This CDR3 has 15 residues. Deletions cut 5 bases from V and 7 bases from J, with 18 bases between.

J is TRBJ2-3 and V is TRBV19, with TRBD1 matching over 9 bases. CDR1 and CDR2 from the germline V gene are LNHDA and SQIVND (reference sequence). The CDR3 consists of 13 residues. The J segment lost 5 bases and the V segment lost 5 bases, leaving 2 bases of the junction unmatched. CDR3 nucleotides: TGTGCCAGTAGTCACAGGGGGCTAGATACGCAGTATTTT. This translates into CASSHRGLDTQYF.

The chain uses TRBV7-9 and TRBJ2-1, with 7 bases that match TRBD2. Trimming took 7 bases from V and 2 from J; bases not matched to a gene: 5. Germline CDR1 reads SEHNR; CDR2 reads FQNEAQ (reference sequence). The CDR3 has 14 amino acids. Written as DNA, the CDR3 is TGTGCCAGCACCTACGGGGGGACCTACAATGAGCAGTTCTTC. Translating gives CASTYGGTYNEQFF.

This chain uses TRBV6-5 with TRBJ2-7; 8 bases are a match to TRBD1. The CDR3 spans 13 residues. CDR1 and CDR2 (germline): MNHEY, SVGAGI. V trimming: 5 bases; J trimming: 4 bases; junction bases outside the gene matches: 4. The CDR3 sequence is CASSRGQDYEQYF. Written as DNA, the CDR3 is TGTGCCAGCAGTCGGGGACAGGATTACGAGCAGTACTTC.

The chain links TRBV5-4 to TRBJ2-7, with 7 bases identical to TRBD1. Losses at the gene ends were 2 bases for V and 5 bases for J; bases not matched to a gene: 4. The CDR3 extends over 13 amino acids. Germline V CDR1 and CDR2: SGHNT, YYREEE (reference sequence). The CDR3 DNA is TGTGCCAGCAGCTTACACAGGGGAAACGAGCAGTACTTC. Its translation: CASSLHRGNEQYF.

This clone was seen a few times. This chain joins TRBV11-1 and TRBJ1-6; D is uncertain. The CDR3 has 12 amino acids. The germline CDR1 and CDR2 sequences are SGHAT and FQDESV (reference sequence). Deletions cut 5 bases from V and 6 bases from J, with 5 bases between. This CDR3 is CASSAINSPLHF. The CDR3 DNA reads TGTGCCAGCAGCGCGATTAATTCACCCCTCCACTTT.

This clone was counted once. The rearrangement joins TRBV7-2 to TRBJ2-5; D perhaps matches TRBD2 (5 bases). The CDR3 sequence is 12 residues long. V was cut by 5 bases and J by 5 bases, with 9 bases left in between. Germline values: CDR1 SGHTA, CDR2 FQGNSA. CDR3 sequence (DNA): TGTGCCAGCAGCCGGACTGGGGAGACCCAGTACTTC. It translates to CASSRTGETQYF. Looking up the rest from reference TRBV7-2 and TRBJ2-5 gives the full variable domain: GAGVSQSPSNKVTEKGKDVELRCDPISGHTALYWYRQSLGQGLEFLIYFQGNSAPDKSGLPSDRFSAERTGGSVSTLTIQRTQQEDSAVYLCASSRTGETQYFGPGTRLLVL.

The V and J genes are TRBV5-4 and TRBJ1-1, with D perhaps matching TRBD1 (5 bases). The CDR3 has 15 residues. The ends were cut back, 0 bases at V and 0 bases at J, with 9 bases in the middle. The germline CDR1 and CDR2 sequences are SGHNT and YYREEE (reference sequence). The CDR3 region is CASSLVEGMNTEAFF. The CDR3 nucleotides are TGTGCCAGCAGCTTGGTGGAGGGGATGAACACTGAAGCTTTCTTT.

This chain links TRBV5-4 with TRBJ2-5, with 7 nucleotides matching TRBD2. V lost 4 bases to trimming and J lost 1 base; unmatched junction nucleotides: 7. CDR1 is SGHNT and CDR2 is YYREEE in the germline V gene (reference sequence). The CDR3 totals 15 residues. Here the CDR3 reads CASSAGLTVQETQYF. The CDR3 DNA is TGTGCCAGCAGCGCGGGACTAACAGTCCAAGAGACCCAGTACTTC.

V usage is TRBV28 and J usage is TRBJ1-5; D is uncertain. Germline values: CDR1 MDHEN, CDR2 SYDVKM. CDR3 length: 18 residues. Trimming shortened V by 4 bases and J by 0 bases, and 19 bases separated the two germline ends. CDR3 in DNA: TGTGCCAGCAGTTCCTGGGCCTCGGGATCCTATAGCAATCAGCCCCAGCATTTT. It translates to CASSSWASGSYSNQPQHF.